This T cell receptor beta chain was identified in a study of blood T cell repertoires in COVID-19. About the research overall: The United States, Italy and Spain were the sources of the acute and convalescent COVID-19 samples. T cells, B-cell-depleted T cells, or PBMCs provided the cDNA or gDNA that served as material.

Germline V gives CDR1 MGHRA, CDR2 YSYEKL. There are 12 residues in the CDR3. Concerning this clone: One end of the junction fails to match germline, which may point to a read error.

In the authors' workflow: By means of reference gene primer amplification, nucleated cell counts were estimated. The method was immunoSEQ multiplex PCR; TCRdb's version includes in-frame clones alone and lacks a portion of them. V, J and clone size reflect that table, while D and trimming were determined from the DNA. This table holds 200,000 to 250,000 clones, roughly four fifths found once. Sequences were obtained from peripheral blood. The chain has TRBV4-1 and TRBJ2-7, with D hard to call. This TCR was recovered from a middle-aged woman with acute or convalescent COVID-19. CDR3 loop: CASSQDMRLYDF. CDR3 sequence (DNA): TGCGCCAGCAGCCAAGATATGAGGCTTTACGACTTC.